These 6 T cell receptor beta chains share one sample of origin, sequenced in a study of molecular identifiers for immune sequencing clone quantification. TCRdb fed the PCR reads into MiXCR, producing one record per CDR3 protein. The sample shows 490,000 or so distinct CDR3 sequences, over 20% of them seen only once. The sequenced sample was naive CD8+ T cells from blood, with Jurkat cell RNA spiked in. Documented subset: FACS-sorted CD8+CD4-CCR7+CD45RA+ naive T cells. The source is a human donor in good health. Some libraries in this study had Jurkat cell RNA spiked in.

This clonotype was observed at least ten times. V and J are TRBV28 and TRBJ1-1, with D hard to call. The germline V and J ends were trimmed by 2 bases and 6 bases, with 10 bases remaining between them. Germline V CDR1 and CDR2: MDHEN, SYDVKM. The CDR3 sequence is 13 residues long. CDR3 sequence (DNA): TGTGCCAGCAGTTTAACGCTCGGACCTGAAGCTTTCTTT. Protein product: CASSLTLGPEAFF. The complete variable domain, with remaining parts taken from reference TRBV28 and TRBJ1-1, reads DVKVTQSSRYLVKRTGEKVFLECVQDMDHENMFWYRQDPGLGLRLIYFSYDVKMKEKGDIPEGYSVSREKKERFSLILESASTNQTSMYLCASSLTLGPEAFFGQGTRLTVV.

This clonotype was found a few times. V and J are TRBV20-1 and TRBJ1-1; D gene ambiguous. Germline V gene sequence: CDR1 DFQATT, CDR2 SNEGSKA (reference sequence). The CDR3 has 11 residues. With 1 base removed from V and 6 bases from J, the gap between germline ends came to 6 bases. CDR3 bases: TGCAGTGCTAGAGTCCGCTCTGAAGCTTTCTTT. Translated, it gives CSARVRSEAFF.

This chain connects TRBV6-5 to TRBJ2-7; 7 nucleotides agree with TRBD1. Per the germline V gene, CDR1 is MNHEY and CDR2 is SVGAGI. The CDR3 is made up of 14 amino acids. Germline trimming cut 6 bases from V and 2 bases from J; bases unmatched to any gene: 7. The CDR3 DNA is TGTGCCAGCAGGCCTACCGGGACAGCCTACGAGCAGTACTTC. As protein: CASRPTGTAYEQYF.

The CDR3 DNA reads TGTGCCAGCAGCCAAAAGATAGGTTACGAGCAGTACTTC. This codes for CASSQKIGYEQYF. This chain uses TRBV11-2 with TRBJ2-7; D not certain. Trimming removed 5 bases at V and 4 bases at J, with 12 bases between. Germline V gene data show CDR1 as SGHAT and CDR2 as FQNNGV. The length of the CDR3 is 13 residues.

This clonotype was seen repeatedly, ten times or more. This sequence joins TRBV19 and TRBJ2-5; TRBD1 might be the D (5 bases). The CDR3 totals 15 residues. Germline assignment: CDR1 LNHDA and CDR2 SQIVND (reference sequence). V lost 3 bases to trimming and J lost 1 base, with 12 bases between them. In DNA form, the CDR3 reads TGTGCCAGTAGTATCGGTGCTGGGGCCCAAGAGACCCAGTACTTC. Protein: CASSIGAGAQETQYF.

Concerning this clonotype: Possible read error: a much larger clone is one base away. The chain recombines TRBV24-1 with TRBJ2-3; 8 positions match TRBD1. The ends lost 7 bases at V and 3 bases at J; junction bases unmatched: 8. The CDR3 is 15 residues long. Germline CDR1 is KGHDR and CDR2 is SFDVKD. CDR3 bases: TGTGCCACCAGGGACAGGGAATGGAAAACAGATACGCAGTATTTT. It codes for CATRDREWKTDTQYF.